This TCR beta chain came from a study of CD8+ T cells in alopecia areata. Study at large: Patients remained on tofacitinib for 6 to 18 months and then went 6 months without it. Study results and caveats: TCRs were shared less clearly across patients than in mice, possibly for HLA-related reasons. Since there was just one nonresponder, nobody can yet say how baseline CD8+ expansion ties to response.

The treatment was: oral pan-JAK inhibitor, 5-10 mg twice daily. CD4+ and CD8+ T cells were sorted from PBMCs. Extraction of RNA preceded its reverse transcription into cDNA, which served as the sequencing template. TCRdb keeps only in-frame clones here, not all; method: immunoSEQ multiplex PCR. Of approximately 210,000 clones in the sample, under 70% are singletons; the top ten hold more than 0.95%. Germline V lookup: CDR1 ENHRY, CDR2 SYGVKD. The V end was cut by 5 bases, the J end by 2 bases, with 9 bases between. This CDR3 has 13 amino acids. This clone was detected ten times or more. Its antigen remains unidentified.

The TCR sequence derives from a human donor with alopecia areata. The sample in question was CD4+ T cells sorted from blood, obtained at approximately week 42, from a patient treated with tofacitinib. The V gene is TRBV10-3, the J gene TRBJ2-5; D uncertain. This chain's CDR3 is CAISLTLQETQYF. The CDR3 nucleotides are TGTGCCATCAGTCTGACACTGCAAGAGACCCAGTACTTC.